This T cell receptor beta chain appears in the sequencing data of a study of technical replicates of blood from a few donors. The repertoire was sequenced with immunoSEQ multiplex PCR; TCRdb's copy has only in-frame clones and lacks some. The table has over 90,000 clones, around 96% seen once. Germline V CDR1 and CDR2: SGDLS, YYNGEE. With 0 bases removed from V and 2 bases from J, the gap between germline ends came to 9 bases. This CDR3 region has 14 residues. This sequence originates from a human donor in good health. This chain links TRBV9 with TRBJ2-7; no firm D call. Sample: T cells isolated from PBMCs. CDR3 loop: CASSVVDTPYEQYF. CDR3 DNA: TGTGCCAGCAGCGTAGTAGACACCCCCTACGAGCAGTACTTC.